This is a list of T cell receptor beta chains from one sample in a study of blood T cell repertoires in COVID-19. The assay was immunoSEQ multiplex PCR, and TCRdb's table has in-frame clones only and misses some. The data show fewer than 350,000 clones, roughly nine tenths seen once. Sequencing input: PBMCs or T cells enriched from blood (not recorded which). The receptor source for this set is a middle-aged woman who had recovered from COVID-19. The CDR3 runs from the conserved cysteine through the conserved F or W. Fields, in order: J gene, CDR3 length, clone size, D gene, V gene, CDR3 DNA, CDR3 protein. A D gene is named only where the DNA matches it firmly. For some rows the clone size is stated as once, few or many, or as a class when expanded; others skip it.

j_call: TRBJ1-2; cdr3_length: 15; clone_size: few; d_call: TRBD1; v_call: TRBV5-4; cdr3_nt: TGTGCCAGCAGCCGTGACGGGACAGCTAACTATGGCTACACCTTC; cdr3_aa: CASSRDGTANYGYTF
j_call: TRBJ2-1; cdr3_length: 16; clone_size: .; d_call: TRBD2; v_call: TRBV7-2; cdr3_nt: TGTGCCAGCAGCTTAGAGCGGGGACCATTCTACAATGAGCAGTTCTTC; cdr3_aa: CASSLERGPFYNEQFF
j_call: TRBJ1-2; cdr3_length: 15; clone_size: .; d_call: .; v_call: TRBV3-1/TRBV3-2; cdr3_nt: TGTGCCAGCAGCCAAAATCCGGGTGGAGCGGGTGGCTACACCTTC; cdr3_aa: CASSQNPGGAGGYTF
j_call: TRBJ2-3; cdr3_length: 16; clone_size: .; d_call: TRBD2; v_call: TRBV30; cdr3_nt: TGTGCCTGGAGTGTACAGAGCGGGATTAGCACAGATACGCAGTATTTT; cdr3_aa: CAWSVQSGISTDTQYF
j_call: TRBJ2-7; cdr3_length: 15; clone_size: .; d_call: TRBD1; v_call: TRBV19; cdr3_nt: TGTGCCAGTAGTTCCACCGGGACAGGGGGTGTAGAGCAGTACTTC; cdr3_aa: CASSSTGTGGVEQYF
j_call: TRBJ2-7; cdr3_length: 14; clone_size: .; d_call: .; v_call: TRBV30; cdr3_nt: TGTGCCTGGAGTCTTGGCAGCTCGGGCTACGAGCAGTACTTC; cdr3_aa: CAWSLGSSGYEQYF
j_call: TRBJ1-5; cdr3_length: 14; clone_size: .; d_call: .; v_call: TRBV2; cdr3_nt: TGTGCCAGCAGTGACAGGCAACGCAATCAGCCCCAGCATTTT; cdr3_aa: CASSDRQRNQPQHF
j_call: TRBJ2-2; cdr3_length: 11; clone_size: once; d_call: .; v_call: TRBV7-9; cdr3_nt: TGTGCCAGCAGCTACAAAGGGGAGCTGTTTTTT; cdr3_aa: CASSYKGELFF
j_call: TRBJ1-4; cdr3_length: 14; clone_size: .; d_call: .; v_call: TRBV7-2; cdr3_nt: TGTGCCAGCAGCTTAGAACAGAGTAATGAAAAACTGTTTTTT; cdr3_aa: CASSLEQSNEKLFF
j_call: TRBJ2-5; cdr3_length: 16; clone_size: .; d_call: TRBD2; v_call: TRBV10-3; cdr3_nt: TGTGCCATCAGTGAGTCTCTAGCGGGAGAGAAAGAGACCCAGTACTTC; cdr3_aa: CAISESLAGEKETQYF
j_call: TRBJ2-3; cdr3_length: 15; clone_size: .; d_call: .; v_call: TRBV18; cdr3_nt: TGTGCCAGCTCACCACCGGGCTTGTTAGGTGACACGCAGTATTTT; cdr3_aa: CASSPPGLLGDTQYF
j_call: TRBJ1-1; cdr3_length: 12; clone_size: .; d_call: .; v_call: TRBV2; cdr3_nt: TGTGCCAGCAGTGAAGTCCCAGGGAGGGCTTTCTTT; cdr3_aa: CASSEVPGRAFF
j_call: TRBJ2-3; cdr3_length: 14; clone_size: .; d_call: .; v_call: TRBV6-1; cdr3_nt: TGTGCCAGCAGTGAAGAGACTCTACGCGGTACGCAGTATTTT; cdr3_aa: CASSEETLRGTQYF
j_call: TRBJ1-3; cdr3_length: 15; clone_size: .; d_call: .; v_call: TRBV28; cdr3_nt: TGTGCCAGCAGTCCCCTCCCAGGCACCGGAAACACCATATATTTT; cdr3_aa: CASSPLPGTGNTIYF
j_call: TRBJ2-2; cdr3_length: 15; clone_size: .; d_call: .; v_call: TRBV27; cdr3_nt: TGTGCCAGCAGTCAACAGGGTTTGGTTACTGGGGAGCTGTTTTTT; cdr3_aa: CASSQQGLVTGELFF
j_call: TRBJ2-5; cdr3_length: 17; clone_size: .; d_call: TRBD2; v_call: TRBV24-1; cdr3_nt: TGTGCCACCAGTGACGCCCGAGCTAGCGGGCTCCAAGAGACCCAGTACTTC; cdr3_aa: CATSDARASGLQETQYF
j_call: TRBJ2-5; cdr3_length: 12; clone_size: .; d_call: TRBD1; v_call: TRBV5-1; cdr3_nt: TGCGCCAGCAGGAGGGGGCAGGAGACCCAGTACTTC; cdr3_aa: CASRRGQETQYF
j_call: TRBJ2-2; cdr3_length: 15; clone_size: .; d_call: TRBD1; v_call: TRBV2; cdr3_nt: TGTGCCAGCAGCCAGACAGGGGGCGAAACCGGGGAGCTGTTTTTT; cdr3_aa: CASSQTGGETGELFF
j_call: TRBJ1-1; cdr3_length: 15; clone_size: .; d_call: .; v_call: TRBV7-2; cdr3_nt: TGTGCCAGCAGCTTAGCGGGCAGACTGAACACTGAAGCTTTCTTT; cdr3_aa: CASSLAGRLNTEAFF
j_call: TRBJ2-1; cdr3_length: 12; clone_size: .; d_call: TRBD1; v_call: TRBV6-1; cdr3_nt: TGTGCCACTCAAGGACAGGGTTATGAGCAGTTCTTC; cdr3_aa: CATQGQGYEQFF
j_call: TRBJ2-1; cdr3_length: 14; clone_size: .; d_call: TRBD2; v_call: TRBV28; cdr3_nt: TGTGCCAGCAGTCACACTAGCGGTTACAATGAGCAGTTCTTC; cdr3_aa: CASSHTSGYNEQFF
j_call: TRBJ1-4; cdr3_length: 15; clone_size: .; d_call: .; v_call: TRBV3-1/TRBV3-2; cdr3_nt: TGTGCCAGCAGCCAAGAGGGCGACCATAATGAAAAACTGTTTTTT; cdr3_aa: CASSQEGDHNEKLFF
j_call: TRBJ2-2; cdr3_length: 17; clone_size: .; d_call: .; v_call: TRBV21-1; cdr3_nt: TGTGCCAGCAGCAGGGAACCTAGCGGGAGGGCCGGCGGGGAGCTGTTTTTT; cdr3_aa: CASSREPSGRAGGELFF
j_call: TRBJ2-3; cdr3_length: 16; clone_size: .; d_call: TRBD2; v_call: TRBV3-1/TRBV3-2; cdr3_nt: TGTGCCAGCAGCCAAGATCAGGGAGCGGGAGTGGGAACGCAGTATTTT; cdr3_aa: CASSQDQGAGVGTQYF
j_call: TRBJ1-1; cdr3_length: 14; clone_size: .; d_call: .; v_call: TRBV25-1; cdr3_nt: TGTGCCAGCAGTGTAGACAGGCCGAACACTGAAGCTTTCTTT; cdr3_aa: CASSVDRPNTEAFF
j_call: TRBJ1-5; cdr3_length: 17; clone_size: .; d_call: .; v_call: TRBV4-1; cdr3_nt: TGCGCCAGCAGCTATAACCCGGGACTCAGCAGCAATCAGCCCCAGCATTTT; cdr3_aa: CASSYNPGLSSNQPQHF
j_call: TRBJ2-7; cdr3_length: 12; clone_size: .; d_call: .; v_call: TRBV28; cdr3_nt: TGTGCCAGCAGTTTAAGGGGGTACGAGCAGTACTTC; cdr3_aa: CASSLRGYEQYF